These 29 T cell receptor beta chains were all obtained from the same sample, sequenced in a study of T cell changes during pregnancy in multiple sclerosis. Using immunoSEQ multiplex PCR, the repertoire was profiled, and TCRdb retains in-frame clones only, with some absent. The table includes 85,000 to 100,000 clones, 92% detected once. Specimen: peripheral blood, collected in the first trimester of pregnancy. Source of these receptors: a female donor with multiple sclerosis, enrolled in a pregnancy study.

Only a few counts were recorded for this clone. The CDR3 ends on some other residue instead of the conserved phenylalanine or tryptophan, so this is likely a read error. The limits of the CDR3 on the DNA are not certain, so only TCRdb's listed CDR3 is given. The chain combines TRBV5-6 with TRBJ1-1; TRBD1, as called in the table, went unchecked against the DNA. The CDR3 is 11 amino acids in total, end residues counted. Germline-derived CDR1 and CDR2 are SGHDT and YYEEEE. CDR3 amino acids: CASSSSGQFVI.

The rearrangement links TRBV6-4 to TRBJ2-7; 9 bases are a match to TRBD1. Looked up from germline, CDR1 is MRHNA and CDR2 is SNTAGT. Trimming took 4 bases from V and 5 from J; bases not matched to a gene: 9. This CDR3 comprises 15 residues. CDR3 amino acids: CASSGYRGPEDEQYF. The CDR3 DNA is TGTGCCAGCAGTGGGTACAGGGGGCCCGAAGACGAGCAGTACTTC.

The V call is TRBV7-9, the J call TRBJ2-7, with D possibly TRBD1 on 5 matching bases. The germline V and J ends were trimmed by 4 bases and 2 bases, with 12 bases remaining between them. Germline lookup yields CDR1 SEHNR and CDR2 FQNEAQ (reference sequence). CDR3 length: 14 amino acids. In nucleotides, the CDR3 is TGTGCCAGCAGCTCTGGACAAGGAGCCTACGAGCAGTACTTC. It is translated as CASSSGQGAYEQYF. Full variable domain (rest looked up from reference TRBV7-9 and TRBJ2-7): DTGVSQNPRHKITKRGQNVTFRCDPISEHNRLYWYRQTLGQGPEFLTYFQNEAQLEKSRLLSDRFSAERPKGSFSTLEIQRTEQGDSAMYLCASSSGQGAYEQYFGPGTRLTVT.

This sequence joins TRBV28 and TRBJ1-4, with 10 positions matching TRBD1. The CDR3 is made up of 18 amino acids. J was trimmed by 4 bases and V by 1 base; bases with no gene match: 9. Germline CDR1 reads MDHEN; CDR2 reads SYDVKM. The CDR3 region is CASSLLHGQGDINEKLFF. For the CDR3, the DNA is TGTGCCAGCAGTTTATTACACGGACAGGGGGATATTAATGAAAAACTGTTTTTT.

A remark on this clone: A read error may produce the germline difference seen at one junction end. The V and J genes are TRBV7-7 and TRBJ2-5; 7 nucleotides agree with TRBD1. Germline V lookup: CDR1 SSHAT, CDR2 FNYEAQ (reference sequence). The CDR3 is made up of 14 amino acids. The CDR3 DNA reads TGTGCTAGCAGCTCGACAGGGTTAGGAGAGACCCAGTACTTC. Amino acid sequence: CASSSTGLGETQYF.

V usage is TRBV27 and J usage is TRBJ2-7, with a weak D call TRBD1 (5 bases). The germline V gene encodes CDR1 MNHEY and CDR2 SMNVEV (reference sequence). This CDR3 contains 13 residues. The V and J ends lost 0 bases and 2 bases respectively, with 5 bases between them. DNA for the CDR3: TGTGCCAGCAGTTTATCGACAGCCTACGAGCAGTACTTC. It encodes CASSLSTAYEQYF.

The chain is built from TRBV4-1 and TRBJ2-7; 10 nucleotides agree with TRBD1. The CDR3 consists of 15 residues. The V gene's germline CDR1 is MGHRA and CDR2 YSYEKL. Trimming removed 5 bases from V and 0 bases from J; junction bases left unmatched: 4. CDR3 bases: TGCGCCAGCAGCTTCCGGGACAGGGGCTCCTACGAGCAGTACTTC. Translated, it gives CASSFRDRGSYEQYF.

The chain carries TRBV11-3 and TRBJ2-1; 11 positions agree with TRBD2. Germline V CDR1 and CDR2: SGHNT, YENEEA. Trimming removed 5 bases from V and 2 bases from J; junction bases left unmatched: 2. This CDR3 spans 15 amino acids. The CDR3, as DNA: TGTGCCAGCAGCGTGACTAGCGGGGCCTACAATGAGCAGTTCTTC. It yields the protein CASSVTSGAYNEQFF.

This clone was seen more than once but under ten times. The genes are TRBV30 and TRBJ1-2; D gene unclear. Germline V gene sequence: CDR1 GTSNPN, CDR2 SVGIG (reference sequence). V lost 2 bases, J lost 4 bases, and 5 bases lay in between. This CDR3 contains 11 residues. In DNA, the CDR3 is TGTGCCTGGAGTAACAGCTATGGCTACACCTTC. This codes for CAWSNSYGYTF.

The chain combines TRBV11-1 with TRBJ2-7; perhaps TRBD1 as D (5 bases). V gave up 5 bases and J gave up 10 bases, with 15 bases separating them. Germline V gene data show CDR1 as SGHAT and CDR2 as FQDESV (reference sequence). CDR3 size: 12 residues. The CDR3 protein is CASSLITGSQYF. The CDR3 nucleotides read TGTGCCAGCAGCCTGATAACAGGCAGCCAGTACTTC. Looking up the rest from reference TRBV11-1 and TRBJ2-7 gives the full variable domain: EAEVAQSPRYKITEKSQAVAFWCDPISGHATLYWYRQILGQGPELLVQFQDESVVDDSQLPKDRFSAERLKGVDSTLKIQPAELGDSAMYLCASSLITGSQYFGPGTRLTVT.

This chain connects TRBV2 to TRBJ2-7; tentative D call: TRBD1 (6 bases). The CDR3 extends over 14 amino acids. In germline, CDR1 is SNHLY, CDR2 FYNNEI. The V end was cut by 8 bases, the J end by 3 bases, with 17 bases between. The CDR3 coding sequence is TGTGCCAGCTGGGACAACAAAATACTCTACGAGCAGTACTTC. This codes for CASWDNKILYEQYF.

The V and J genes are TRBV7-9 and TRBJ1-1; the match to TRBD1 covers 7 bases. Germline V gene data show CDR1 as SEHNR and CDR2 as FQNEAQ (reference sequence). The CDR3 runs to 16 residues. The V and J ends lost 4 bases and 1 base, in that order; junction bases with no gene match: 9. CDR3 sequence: CASSSDRGGWNTEAFF. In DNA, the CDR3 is TGTGCCAGCAGCTCAGATAGAGGGGGCTGGAACACTGAAGCTTTCTTT.

The CDR3 is CATSTLLAGNEQFF. CDR3 bases: TGTGCCACCAGCACCCTACTAGCGGGCAATGAGCAGTTCTTC. The chain employs TRBV15 and TRBJ2-1; the match to TRBD2 covers 9 bases. Looked up from germline, CDR1 is LNHNV and CDR2 is YYDKDF (reference sequence). The CDR3 spans 14 residues. Unmatched junction bases numbered 4, after V lost 4 bases and J lost 6 bases.

As DNA, the CDR3 is TGTGCCAGCTCAAGCTACAGGGAGGGAGGAGATACGCAGTATTTT. Translation: CASSSYREGGDTQYF. The gene calls are TRBV28 and TRBJ2-3; tentative D call: TRBD2 (7 bases). CDR3 size: 15 residues. Trimming cost V 8 bases and J 5 bases, with 20 bases left between them. The germline gives CDR1 MDHEN, CDR2 SYDVKM. The complete variable domain, with remaining parts taken from reference TRBV28 and TRBJ2-3, reads DVKVTQSSRYLVKRTGEKVFLECVQDMDHENMFWYRQDPGLGLRLIYFSYDVKMKEKGDIPEGYSVSREKKERFSLILESASTNQTSMYLCASSSYREGGDTQYFGPGTRLTVL.

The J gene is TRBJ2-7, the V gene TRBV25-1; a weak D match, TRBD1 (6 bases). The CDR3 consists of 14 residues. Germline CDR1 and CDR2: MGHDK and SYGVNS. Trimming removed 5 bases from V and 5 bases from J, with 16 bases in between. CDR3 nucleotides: TGTGCCAGCAGTCTCAAATCAGGGGTGGACGAGCAGTACTTC. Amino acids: CASSLKSGVDEQYF.

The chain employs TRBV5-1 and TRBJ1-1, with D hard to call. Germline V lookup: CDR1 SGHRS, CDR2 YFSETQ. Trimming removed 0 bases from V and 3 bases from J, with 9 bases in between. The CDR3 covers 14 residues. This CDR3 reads CASSLAPGDTEAFF. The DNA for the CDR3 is TGCGCCAGCAGCTTGGCCCCCGGGGACACTGAAGCTTTCTTT.

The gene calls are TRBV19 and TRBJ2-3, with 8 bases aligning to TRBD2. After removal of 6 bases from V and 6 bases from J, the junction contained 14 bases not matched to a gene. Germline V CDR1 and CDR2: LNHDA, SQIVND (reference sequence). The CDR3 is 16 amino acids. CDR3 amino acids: CASSPHGLAPMDTQYF. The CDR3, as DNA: TGTGCCAGTAGCCCCCATGGACTAGCCCCTATGGATACGCAGTATTTT.

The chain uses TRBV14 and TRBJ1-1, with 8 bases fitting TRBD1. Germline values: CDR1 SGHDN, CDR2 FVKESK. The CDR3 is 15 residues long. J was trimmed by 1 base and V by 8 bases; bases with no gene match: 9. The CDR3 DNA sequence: TGTGCCAGCTCTCGTTACAGGGGGGGGAACACTGAAGCTTTCTTT. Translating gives CASSRYRGGNTEAFF.

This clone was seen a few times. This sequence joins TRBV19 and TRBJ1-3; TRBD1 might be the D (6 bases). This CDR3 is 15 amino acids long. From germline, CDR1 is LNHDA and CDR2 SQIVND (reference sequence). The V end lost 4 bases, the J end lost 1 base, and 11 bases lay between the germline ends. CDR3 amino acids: CASSTTGISGNTIYF. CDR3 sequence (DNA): TGTGCCAGTAGTACGACAGGAATTTCTGGAAACACCATATATTTT.

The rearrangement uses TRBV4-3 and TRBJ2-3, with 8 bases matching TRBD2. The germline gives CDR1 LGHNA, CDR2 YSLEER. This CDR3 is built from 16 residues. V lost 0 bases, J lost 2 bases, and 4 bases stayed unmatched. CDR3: CASSQDQRGTTDTQYF. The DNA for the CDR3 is TGCGCCAGCAGCCAAGACCAGCGGGGGACCACAGATACGCAGTATTTT.

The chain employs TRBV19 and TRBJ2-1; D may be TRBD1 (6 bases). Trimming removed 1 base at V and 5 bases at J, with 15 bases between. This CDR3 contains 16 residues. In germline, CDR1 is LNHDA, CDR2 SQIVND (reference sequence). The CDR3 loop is CASSIGSPGHHNEQFF. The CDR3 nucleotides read TGTGCCAGTAGTATAGGGTCTCCGGGACACCACAATGAGCAGTTCTTC.

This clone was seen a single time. The CDR3 coding sequence is TGCGCCAGCAGCTTAAGGGGGTCTATAGACAATGAGCAGTTCTTC. Amino acid sequence: CASSLRGSIDNEQFF. The chain is built from TRBV5-1 and TRBJ2-1, with D possibly TRBD1 on 6 matching bases. V lost 2 bases, J lost 5 bases, and 14 bases lay in between. The germline V gene encodes CDR1 SGHRS and CDR2 YFSETQ. The CDR3 contains 15 residues.

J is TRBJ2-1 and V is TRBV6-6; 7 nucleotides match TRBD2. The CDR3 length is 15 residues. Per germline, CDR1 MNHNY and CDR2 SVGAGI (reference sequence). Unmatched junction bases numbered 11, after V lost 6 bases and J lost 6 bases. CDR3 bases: TGTGCCAGCAGGCGCGGGAGTAACGGCGCCAATGAGCAGTTCTTC. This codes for CASRRGSNGANEQFF.

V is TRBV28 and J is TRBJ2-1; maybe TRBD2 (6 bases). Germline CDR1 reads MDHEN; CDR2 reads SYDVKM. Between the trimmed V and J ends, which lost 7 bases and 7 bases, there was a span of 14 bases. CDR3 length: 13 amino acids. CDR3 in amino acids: CASIPTSKNEQFF. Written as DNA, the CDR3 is TGTGCCAGCATTCCGACTAGTAAGAATGAGCAGTTCTTC.

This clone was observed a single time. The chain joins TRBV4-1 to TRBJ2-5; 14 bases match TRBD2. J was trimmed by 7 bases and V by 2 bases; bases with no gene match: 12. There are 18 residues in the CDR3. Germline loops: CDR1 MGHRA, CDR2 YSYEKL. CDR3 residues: CASSQLFPGTSGSATQYF. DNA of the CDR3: TGCGCCAGCAGCCAACTTTTTCCCGGGACTAGCGGGAGCGCGACCCAGTACTTC.

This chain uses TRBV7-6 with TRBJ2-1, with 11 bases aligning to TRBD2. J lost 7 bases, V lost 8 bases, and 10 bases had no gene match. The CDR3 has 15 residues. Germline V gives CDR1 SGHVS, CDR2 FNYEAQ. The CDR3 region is CASGLLASGRNEQFF. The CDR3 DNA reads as TGTGCCAGCGGCCTTCTTGCTAGCGGGAGGAATGAGCAGTTCTTC. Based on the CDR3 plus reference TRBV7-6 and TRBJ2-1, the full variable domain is GAGVSQSPRYKVTKRGQDVALRCDPISGHVSLYWYRQALGQGPEFLTYFNYEAQQDKSGLPNDRFSAERPEGSISTLTIQRTEQRDSAMYRCASGLLASGRNEQFFGPGTRLTVL.

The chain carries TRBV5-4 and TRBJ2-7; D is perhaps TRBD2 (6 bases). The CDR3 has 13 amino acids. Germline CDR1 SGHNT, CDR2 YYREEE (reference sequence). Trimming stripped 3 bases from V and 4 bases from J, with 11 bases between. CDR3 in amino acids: CASSSGLLYEQYF. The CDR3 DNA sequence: TGTGCCAGCAGCTCGGGACTGCTTTACGAGCAGTACTTC.

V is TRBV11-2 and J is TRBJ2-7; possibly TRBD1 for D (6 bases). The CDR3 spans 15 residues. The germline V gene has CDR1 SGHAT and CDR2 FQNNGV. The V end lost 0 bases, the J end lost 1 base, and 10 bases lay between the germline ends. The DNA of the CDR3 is TGTGCCAGCAGCTTAGAGGGGGCGCCATCCTACGAGCAGTACTTC. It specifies CASSLEGAPSYEQYF. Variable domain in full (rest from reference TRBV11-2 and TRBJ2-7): EAGVAQSPRYKIIEKRQSVAFWCNPISGHATLYWYQQILGQGPKLLIQFQNNGVVDDSQLPKDRFSAERLKGVDSTLKIQPAKLEDSAVYLCASSLEGAPSYEQYFGPGTRLTVT.

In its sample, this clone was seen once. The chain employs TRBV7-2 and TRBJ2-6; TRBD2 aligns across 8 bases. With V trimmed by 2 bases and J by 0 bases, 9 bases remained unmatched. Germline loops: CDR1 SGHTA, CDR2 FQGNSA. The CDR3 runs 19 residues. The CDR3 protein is CASSLTVAGPYSGANVLTF. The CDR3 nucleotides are TGTGCCAGCAGCTTAACAGTAGCGGGGCCATACTCTGGGGCCAACGTCCTGACTTTC. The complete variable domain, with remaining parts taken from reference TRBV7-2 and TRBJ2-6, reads GAGVSQSPSNKVTEKGKDVELRCDPISGHTALYWYRQSLGQGLEFLIYFQGNSAPDKSGLPSDRFSAERTGGSVSTLTIQRTQQEDSAVYLCASSLTVAGPYSGANVLTFGAGSRLTVL.